The clone carrying this T cell receptor beta chain was counted many times. The entry originates in a study of CD8 T cells in ankylosing spondylitis. This CDR3 comprises 15 residues. V lost 1 base to trimming and J lost 1 base, with 11 bases between them. The germline gives CDR1 SGDLS, CDR2 YYNGEE. TCRdb itself ran the 5' RACE reads through MiXCR, one entry per CDR3 protein. The sample has 150,000 to 200,000 distinct CDR3 sequences, over 10% seen once. The receptor was derived from a female donor with ankylosing spondylitis or in good health (not recorded which). The gene calls are TRBV9 and TRBJ1-1, with D perhaps matching TRBD1 (5 bases). The sequenced material came from blood, either unsorted or a sorted T cell fraction (not recorded which). CDR3 sequence reads: CASSVSGGSNTEAFF. The CDR3 DNA reads as TGTGCCAGCAGCGTATCGGGGGGGTCGAACACTGAAGCTTTCTTT.